This T cell receptor beta chain originates from a study of cytomegalovirus exposure and HLA in healthy donors. 13 Jbeta primers and 60 Vbeta primers were used for the PCR. TCRdb's copy holds only in-frame clones and misses some; the assay was immunoSEQ multiplex PCR. Of roughly 120,000 clones in the sample, roughly 70% were seen once. The ends lost 3 bases at V and 1 base at J; junction bases unmatched: 14. CDR1 is SGDLS and CDR2 is YYNGEE in the germline V gene. This CDR3 region has 18 residues. The chain uses TRBV9 and TRBJ1-1; 8 bases fit TRBD1. Sequenced input: PBMCs. This receptor was taken from a man aged 40-50 years in good health and CMV-seropositive. The CDR3 DNA reads TGTGCCAGCAGCGAGGGGGCGTTCGGAACAGGGGGGAACACTGAAGCTTTCTTT. Its protein product is CASSEGAFGTGGNTEAFF.